Detailed here is one TCR beta chain. The data derive from a study of blood T cell repertoires in COVID-19. As for the study in general: The study drew acute and convalescent COVID-19 samples from the United States, Italy and Spain. PBMCs, B-cell-depleted T cells, or T cells provided the cDNA or gDNA that made up the material.

Authors' processing steps: Quantification of nucleated cells was approximated via reference gene primer amplification. Measured with immunoSEQ multiplex PCR; TCRdb has only the in-frame clones, and not every one. Clone size and V and J calls were adopted from that table, with D and trimming inferred from the DNA. The sample lists about 110,000 clones; over 80% were seen once. The germline gives CDR1 MNHNS, CDR2 SASEGT. Germline trimming cut 2 bases from V and 8 bases from J; bases unmatched to any gene: 3. CDR3 length: 12 amino acids. The sample consisted of peripheral blood. The chain couples TRBV6-1 to TRBJ2-7; 7 bases fit TRBD1. This TCR derives from a woman aged 70-85 years with acute or convalescent COVID-19. The CDR3 DNA is TGTGCCAGCAGTGAATGGGGACAGCAGCAGTACTTC. Translating gives CASSEWGQQQYF.